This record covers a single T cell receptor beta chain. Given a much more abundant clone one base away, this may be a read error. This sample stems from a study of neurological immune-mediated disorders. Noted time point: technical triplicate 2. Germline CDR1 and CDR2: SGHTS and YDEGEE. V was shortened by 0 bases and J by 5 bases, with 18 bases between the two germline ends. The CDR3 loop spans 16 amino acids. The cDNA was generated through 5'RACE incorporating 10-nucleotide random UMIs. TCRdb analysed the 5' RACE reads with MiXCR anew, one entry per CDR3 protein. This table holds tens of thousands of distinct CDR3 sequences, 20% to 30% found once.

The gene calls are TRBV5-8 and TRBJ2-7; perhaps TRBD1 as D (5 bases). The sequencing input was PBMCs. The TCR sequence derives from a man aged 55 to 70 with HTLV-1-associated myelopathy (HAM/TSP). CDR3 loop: CASSLGFWTSSNEQYF. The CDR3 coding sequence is TGTGCCAGCAGCTTGGGATTTTGGACATCATCCAACGAGCAGTACTTC.